A selection of T cell receptor beta chains follows, all from one sample in a study of blood T cell repertoires in COVID-19. The protocol was immunoSEQ multiplex PCR, while the TCRdb copy is restricted to in-frame clones and leaves out a portion. The sample lists 220,000 or so clones; 82% were seen once. The sequencing sample was made of peripheral blood. The receptors shown here come from a woman aged 80 or over with COVID-19, enrolled during active disease. Both conserved end residues are part of each CDR3. D genes are given only for firm matches. The size of a clone is reported for some rows only, either as once, few or many, or as a class for expanded clones.

size: .; D: TRBD1; J: TRBJ2-2; V: TRBV7-3; DNA: TGTGCCAGCAGCTTTGGGGACAGGGAGACCGGGGAGCTGTTTTTT; CDR3: CASSFGDRETGELFF
size: .; D: .; J: TRBJ2-6; V: TRBV5-1; DNA: TGCGCCAGCAGTTACGGACACTCTGGGGCCAACGTCCTGACTTTC; CDR3: CASSYGHSGANVLTF
size: .; D: .; J: TRBJ2-1; V: TRBV7-9; DNA: TGTGCCAGCAGCGCTTCGGTCTACAATGAGCAGTTCTTC; CDR3: CASSASVYNEQFF
size: .; D: TRBD1; J: TRBJ2-2; V: TRBV5-1; DNA: TGCGCCAGCAGCCGAGACCCGACAGGGGGTGGTACCGGGGAGCTGTTTTTT; CDR3: CASSRDPTGGGTGELFF
size: .; D: TRBD1; J: TRBJ1-6; V: TRBV7-9; DNA: TGTGCCAGCAGCTCGACGACAGGGACTAATTCACCCCTCCACTTT; CDR3: CASSSTTGTNSPLHF
size: .; D: TRBD2; J: TRBJ2-7; V: TRBV28; DNA: TGTGCCAGCAGTTTAGAGGCTAGCGGGAGGGCTTACGAGCAGTACTTC; CDR3: CASSLEASGRAYEQYF
size: .; D: .; J: TRBJ1-2; V: TRBV18; DNA: TGTGCCAGCTCCCTCATCGCTGTGGGCATCCCGGACTATGGCTACACCTTC; CDR3: CASSLIAVGIPDYGYTF
size: .; D: TRBD1; J: TRBJ2-2; V: TRBV6-7; DNA: TGTGCCAGCAGTTACACCGCCAGGGGGCGCCCGGGGAACACCGGGGAGCTGTTTTTT; CDR3: CASSYTARGRPGNTGELFF
size: .; D: TRBD1; J: TRBJ1-1; V: TRBV18; DNA: TGTGCCAGCTCACCGATCCGCGCAGGGGGAAACACTGAAGCTTTCTTT; CDR3: CASSPIRAGGNTEAFF
size: .; D: .; J: TRBJ2-2; V: TRBV19; DNA: TGTGCCACCTCACTGGGGGGAGGTATTGCTCAGGGCACCGGGGAGCTGTTTTTT; CDR3: CATSLGGGIAQGTGELFF
size: .; D: TRBD2; J: TRBJ2-1; V: TRBV19; DNA: TGTGCCAGTAGTATGAGCGGGGGGGGCTACAATGAGCAGTTCTTC; CDR3: CASSMSGGGYNEQFF
size: .; D: TRBD2; J: TRBJ2-7; V: TRBV6-6; DNA: TGTGCCAGCAGTCATCAACCGGGAAGAGGATTCGGCGGGAGGGCCGGCTCCTACGAGCAGTACTTC; CDR3: CASSHQPGRGFGGRAGSYEQYF
size: .; D: .; J: TRBJ1-2; V: TRBV4-1; DNA: TGCGCCAGCAGCCAAGATAGAAGACAGCAAGGCTACACCTTC; CDR3: CASSQDRRQQGYTF
size: .; D: TRBD2; J: TRBJ2-3; V: TRBV7-6; DNA: TGTGCCAGCAGCTTAGGGCCGGGACTAACCACAGATACGCAGTATTTT; CDR3: CASSLGPGLTTDTQYF
size: .; D: TRBD2; J: TRBJ2-5; V: TRBV7-2; DNA: TGTGCCAGCAGCTTAGGAAACGGGAGGTACCAAGAGACCCAGTACTTC; CDR3: CASSLGNGRYQETQYF
size: .; D: .; J: TRBJ2-5; V: TRBV7-2; DNA: TGTGCCAGCAGCTTTTTTGGCCCCCAAGAGACCCAGTACTTC; CDR3: CASSFFGPQETQYF
size: .; D: .; J: TRBJ2-7; V: TRBV6-1; DNA: TGTGCCAGCAGTGACCCCCGGGCCTACGAGCAGTACTTC; CDR3: CASSDPRAYEQYF
size: .; D: TRBD1; J: TRBJ1-1; V: TRBV6-5; DNA: TGTGCCAGCAGACCCGTAGGACAGGGTAACTCAGCTTTCTTT; CDR3: CASRPVGQGNSAFF
size: few; D: TRBD1; J: TRBJ1-1; V: TRBV5-4; DNA: TGTGCCAGCAGCTTGCCAGGGGGCCGCACTGAAGCTTTCTTT; CDR3: CASSLPGGRTEAFF
size: few; D: .; J: TRBJ2-1; V: TRBV9; DNA: TGTGCCAGCAGCGTAGGAACATACAATGAGCAGTTCTTC; CDR3: CASSVGTYNEQFF
size: .; D: TRBD1; J: TRBJ2-2; V: TRBV27; DNA: TGTGCCAGCAGTTTGAGACAGGGCGCCGGGGAGCTGTTTTTT; CDR3: CASSLRQGAGELFF
size: .; D: .; J: TRBJ1-1; V: TRBV9; DNA: TGTGCCAGCAGCGTAGGGGTAGGGGTGAACACTGAAGCTTTCTTT; CDR3: CASSVGVGVNTEAFF
size: .; D: .; J: TRBJ1-1; V: TRBV18; DNA: TGTGCCAGCTCTCTAGGGACTGCTGAAGCTTTCTTT; CDR3: CASSLGTAEAFF